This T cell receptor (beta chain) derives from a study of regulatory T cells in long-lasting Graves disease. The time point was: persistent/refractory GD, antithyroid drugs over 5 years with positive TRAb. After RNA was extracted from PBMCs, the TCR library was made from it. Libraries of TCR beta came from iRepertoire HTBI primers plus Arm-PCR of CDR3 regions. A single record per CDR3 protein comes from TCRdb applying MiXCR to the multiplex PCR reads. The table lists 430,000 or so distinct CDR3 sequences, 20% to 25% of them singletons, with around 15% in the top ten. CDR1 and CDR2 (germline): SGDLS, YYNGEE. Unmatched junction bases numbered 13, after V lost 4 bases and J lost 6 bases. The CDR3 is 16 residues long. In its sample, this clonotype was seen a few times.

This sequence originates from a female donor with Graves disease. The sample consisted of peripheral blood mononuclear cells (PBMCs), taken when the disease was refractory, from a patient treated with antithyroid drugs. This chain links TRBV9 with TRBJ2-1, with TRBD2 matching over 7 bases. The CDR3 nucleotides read TGTGCCAGCAGCAGGTTCGCGGGAGAAGTGGCCAATGAGCAGTTCTTC. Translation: CASSRFAGEVANEQFF.